This T cell receptor (beta chain) was sequenced during a study of T cell clonality in common variable immunodeficiency. Study results and limitations: Patient heterogeneity in the CVID cohort limited correlations between repertoire features and clinical complications. CVID subjects had higher TCRbeta clonality than healthy controls, most marked in about a third.

This clone was seen many times. Antigen specificity is unknown. From the germline J gene comes the end of the CDR3, since the read stops 3 residues before it. V lost 8 bases and J lost 5, with 19 bases in between. From germline, CDR1 is SNHLY and CDR2 FYNNEI. The CDR3 contains 15 residues. Data came from immunoSEQ multiplex PCR; TCRdb stores just in-frame clones and leaves some out. The repertoire has around 50,000 clones, none seen only once; the ten largest take approximately 5.5%. The origin of this receptor is a person between 18 and 69 years old in good health. The rearrangement uses TRBV2 and TRBJ2-4; a possible D gene is TRBD2 (5 bases). The specimen was peripheral blood mononuclear cells. CDR3 DNA (partial): TGTGCCAGCCGCCTCGGGCAGATCGGGGAAAACATT. This translates into CASRLGQIGENI. The complete CDR3 protein is CASRLGQIGENIQYF.